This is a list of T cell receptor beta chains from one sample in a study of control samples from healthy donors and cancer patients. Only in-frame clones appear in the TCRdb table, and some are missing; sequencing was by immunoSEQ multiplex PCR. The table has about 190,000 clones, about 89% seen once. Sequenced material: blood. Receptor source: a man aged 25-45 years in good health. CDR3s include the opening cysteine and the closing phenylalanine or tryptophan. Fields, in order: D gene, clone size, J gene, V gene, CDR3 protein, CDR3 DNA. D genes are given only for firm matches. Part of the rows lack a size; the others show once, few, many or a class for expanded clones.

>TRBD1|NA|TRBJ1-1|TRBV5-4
CASRPRMGQGIIMNTEAFF
TGTGCCAGCAGGCCGAGGATGGGACAGGGGATTATCATGAACACTGAAGCTTTCTTT
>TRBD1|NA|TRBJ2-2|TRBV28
CASSPHGTANTGELFF
TGTGCCAGCAGTCCCCACGGGACAGCGAACACCGGGGAGCTGTTTTTT
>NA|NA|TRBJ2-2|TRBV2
CASSEGQGWDTGELFF
TGTGCCAGCAGTGAAGGCCAGGGGTGGGACACCGGGGAGCTGTTTTTT
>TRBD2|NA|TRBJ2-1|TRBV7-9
CASSFGDSGGTYNEQFF
TGTGCCAGCAGCTTTGGTGATAGCGGGGGGACCTACAATGAGCAGTTCTTC
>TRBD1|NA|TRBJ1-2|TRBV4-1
CASSQDRQGAGYGYTF
TGCGCCAGCAGCCAGGATAGACAGGGGGCCGGCTATGGCTACACCTTC
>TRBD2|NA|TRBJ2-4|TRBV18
CASSPFSGGYDIQYF
TGTGCCAGCTCACCATTCAGCGGGGGGTACGACATTCAGTACTTC
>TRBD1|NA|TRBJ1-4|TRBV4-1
CASSQPRTGSGGKEKLFF
TGCGCCAGCAGCCAACCCCGGACAGGGTCTGGGGGAAAGGAAAAACTGTTTTTT
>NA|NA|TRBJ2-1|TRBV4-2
CASSQRPASQRSSYNEQFF
TGTGCCAGCAGCCAGCGACCCGCCTCGCAGCGGAGCTCCTACAATGAGCAGTTCTTC
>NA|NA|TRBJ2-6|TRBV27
CASSLIGTDHSGANVLTF
TGTGCCAGCAGTTTAATTGGGACGGACCACTCTGGGGCCAACGTCCTGACTTTC
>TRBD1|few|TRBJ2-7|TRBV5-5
CASRPKGQGTYEQYF
TGTGCCAGCAGGCCTAAGGGACAGGGTACCTACGAGCAGTACTTC
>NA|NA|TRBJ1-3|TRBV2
CASSGDSGNTIYF
TGTGCCAGCAGTGGAGACTCTGGAAACACCATATATTTT
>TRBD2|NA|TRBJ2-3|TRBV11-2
CASSSGLAPDTQYF
TGTGCCAGCAGCTCTGGACTAGCCCCCGATACGCAGTATTTT
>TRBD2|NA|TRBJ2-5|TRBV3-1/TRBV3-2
CASSHLAGESRETQYF
TGTGCCAGCAGCCATCTAGCGGGGGAGTCAAGGGAGACCCAGTACTTC
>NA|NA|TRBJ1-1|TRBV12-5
CASGRGQQNTEAFF
TGTGCTAGTGGTCGTGGACAGCAGAACACTGAAGCTTTCTTT